Listed below are T cell receptor beta chains from one sample, sequenced in a study of control samples from healthy donors and cancer patients. Method: immunoSEQ multiplex PCR; TCRdb's copy keeps in-frame clones and lacks some. Of around 130,000 clones in the sample, around nine tenths were seen once. The sequenced material came from PBMCs. These receptors originate from a man aged 50 to 60 with head and neck cancer. CDR3s include the opening cysteine and the closing phenylalanine or tryptophan. D genes are given only for firm matches. Only some rows state a clone size, as once, few, many or a class for expanded clones.

>TRBV5-1|-|TRBD1|TRBJ2-7
TGCGCCAGCAGCTTGGGGACAGGGAAAAGCTCCTACGAGCAGTACTTC
CASSLGTGKSSYEQYF
>TRBV5-1|-|TRBD1|TRBJ2-7
TGCGCCCGCAGCGGGGGAGGGACAGGGGGCTCCTACGAGCAGTACTTC
CARSGGGTGGSYEQYF
>TRBV11-3|-|-|TRBJ2-1
TGTGCCAGCAGCTTAGCCGGTCGAAGCGGTGAGCAGTTCTTC
CASSLAGRSGEQFF
>TRBV6-5|-|TRBD1|TRBJ2-7
TGTGCCAGCAGCGACCAGGGGGCGATGGCCGAGCAGTACTTC
CASSDQGAMAEQYF
>TRBV3-1/TRBV3-2|-|-|TRBJ1-2
TGTGCCAGCAGCCACGGAATACAGGGCGCAACTAACTATGGCTACACCTTC
CASSHGIQGATNYGYTF
>TRBV5-6|-|-|TRBJ2-2
TGTGCCAGCAGCTTCGGTGACCCGTCCGGGGAGCTGTTTTTT
CASSFGDPSGELFF
>TRBV28|-|TRBD1|TRBJ1-6
TGTGCCAGCAGTTTATGGGGACAGGGAGAGAGGGATTCACCCCTCCACTTT
CASSLWGQGERDSPLHF
>TRBV29-1|-|-|TRBJ2-3
TGCAGCGTTCTACTAAGGAGCACAGATACGCAGTATTTT
CSVLLRSTDTQYF
>TRBV10-1|-|-|TRBJ2-7
TGCGCCAGGACGTACGTGAGCCCGCCGTATTACGAGCAGTACTTC
CARTYVSPPYYEQYF
>TRBV25-1|once|-|TRBJ1-6
TGTGCCAGCAGTGCCGACGTCTCAAGCTCACCCCTCCACTTT
CASSADVSSSPLHF
>TRBV5-5|-|-|TRBJ2-1
TGTGCCAGCAGCTTGGGGGGTATTGAGCAGTTCTTC
CASSLGGIEQFF
>TRBV29-1|-|-|TRBJ1-6
TGCAGCGTGGGGGACTATAATTCACCCCTCCACTTT
CSVGDYNSPLHF
>TRBV20-1|-|-|TRBJ2-5
TGCAGTGTTTTACAGCAAGAGACCCAGTACTTC
CSVLQQETQYF
>TRBV28|-|-|TRBJ2-1
TGTGCCAGCAGTGCCTCCCAATTGGGAAAGGGGTACAATGAGCAGTTCTTC
CASSASQLGKGYNEQFF
>TRBV11-2|-|-|TRBJ2-1
TGTGCCAGCAGCTTAGGGCAGGGTGGCTACAATGAGCAGTTCTTC
CASSLGQGGYNEQFF
>TRBV5-4|once|-|TRBJ2-1
TGTGCCAGCAGCTTGGGCGGGGCGGCCGGGAATGAGCAGTTCTTC
CASSLGGAAGNEQFF
>TRBV7-6|-|TRBD1|TRBJ2-1
TGTGCCAGCAGCTCCCCCGGGACAGGGGGTATCAATGAGCAGTTCTTC
CASSSPGTGGINEQFF
>TRBV12-5|-|TRBD1|TRBJ2-2
TGTGCTAGTGGTTTCCACATTCCGGGCGTGGGGGGACAGGGGGCGAACACCGGGGAGCTGTTTTTT
CASGFHIPGVGGQGANTGELFF
>TRBV7-6|-|-|TRBJ2-6
TGTGCCAGCAGCTTAGAGGCAGATGGGGCCAACGTCCTGACTTTC
CASSLEADGANVLTF
>TRBV25-1|-|TRBD2|TRBJ2-1
TGTGCCAGCAGTGAATCCAGGACTAGTTACAACAATGAGCAGTTCTTC
CASSESRTSYNNEQFF
>TRBV7-2|-|TRBD2|TRBJ2-1
TGTGCCAGCAGCTTTATAGGGAGCGGGGCCTACAATGAGCAGTTCTTC
CASSFIGSGAYNEQFF
>TRBV5-1|-|TRBD2|TRBJ2-3
TGCGCCAGCAGCTTGGGACTAGCGACCACAGATACGCAGTATTTT
CASSLGLATTDTQYF
>TRBV6-5|-|-|TRBJ2-1
TGTGCCAGCAGTTACTTGGGGAGCTCCTACAATGAGCAGTTCTTC
CASSYLGSSYNEQFF
>TRBV11-2|few|-|TRBJ1-1
TGTGCCAGCAGCTTAGAATGGGCAGCCGAAGCTTTCTTT
CASSLEWAAEAFF
>TRBV11-1|once|-|TRBJ1-4
TGTGCCAGCAGCTTAGAGTTTGGGACGTACCGCGAAAAACTGTTTTTT
CASSLEFGTYREKLFF
>TRBV11-3|-|-|TRBJ2-1
TGTGCCAGCAGCCCCACGGGAAACAATGAGCAGTTCTTC
CASSPTGNNEQFF
>TRBV3-1/TRBV3-2|-|-|TRBJ2-7
TGTGCCAGCAGCCAAGATCGGTTATCACAGCAGTACTTC
CASSQDRLSQQYF
>TRBV29-1|-|-|TRBJ1-1
TGCAGCGTTCTATTGGGGGGGTGGAACACTGAAGCTTTCTTT
CSVLLGGWNTEAFF
>TRBV5-1|-|-|TRBJ2-5
TGCGCCAGCAGCGACGGATCTCAAGAGACCCAGTACTTC
CASSDGSQETQYF